This T cell receptor (beta chain) was identified in a study of metastatic and nonmetastatic thyroid tumors. Turning to this clone: Its ends do not fully match the called genes, so a read error is possible.

With MiXCR, TCRdb called clones anew from the PCR reads. Seen here are approximately 20,000 clones, less than 15% observed once, and the top ten hold more than 14%. Per germline, CDR1 DFQATT and CDR2 SNEGSKA (reference sequence). The CDR3 is made up of 15 amino acids. Every patient underwent thyroid surgery untreated. This chain links TRBV20-1 with TRBJ2-6; the D is unclear. The receptor was derived from a female donor with papillary thyroid cancer or a benign thyroid nodule (not recorded which). Some clones in this sample may be carry-over from other donors' samples. Sequencing was carried out using tumor tissue. The CDR3 sequence is CSDRDTRSGANVLTF. DNA of the CDR3: TGCAGTGATAGAGACACTCGCTCTGGGGCCAACGTCCTGACTTTC.